Sequencing of this TCR beta chain was carried out in a study of T cell repertoires in cytomegalovirus infection. Whole-study context: Newly reported HLA-C-restricted and thoroughly characterized HLA-B-restricted CMV epitopes were employed. Study results and caveats: Carriers of CMV plus the relevant HLA were identified by cumulative public TCR beta family frequency. Across the ex vivo response, the dominant clonotypes were HLA-C-restricted CMV-specific TCR beta clonotypes.

The ends were cut back, 5 bases at V and 2 bases at J, with 16 bases in the middle. Germline lookup yields CDR1 MNHEY and CDR2 SVGEGT. The CDR3 covers 15 residues. One entry per CDR3 protein results from TCRdb running MiXCR on the reads. The sample gives around 540,000 distinct CDR3 sequences, 25% to 35% of which show up once; 15% to 20% is in the top ten. Points on this clonotype: Its antigen is unknown.

The chain employs TRBV6-2 or TRBV6-3 and TRBJ2-7; no clear D. This clonotype was sampled from a human donor in good health (CMV status not recorded). Some clones in this sample may be carry-over from other donors' samples. This specimen was cultured PBMCs, taken from culture after CMV antigen stimulation. This CDR3 is CASSLSGGIAYEQYF. CDR3 DNA sequence: TGTGCCAGCAGTCTCTCCGGTGGAATCGCCTACGAGCAGTACTTC.